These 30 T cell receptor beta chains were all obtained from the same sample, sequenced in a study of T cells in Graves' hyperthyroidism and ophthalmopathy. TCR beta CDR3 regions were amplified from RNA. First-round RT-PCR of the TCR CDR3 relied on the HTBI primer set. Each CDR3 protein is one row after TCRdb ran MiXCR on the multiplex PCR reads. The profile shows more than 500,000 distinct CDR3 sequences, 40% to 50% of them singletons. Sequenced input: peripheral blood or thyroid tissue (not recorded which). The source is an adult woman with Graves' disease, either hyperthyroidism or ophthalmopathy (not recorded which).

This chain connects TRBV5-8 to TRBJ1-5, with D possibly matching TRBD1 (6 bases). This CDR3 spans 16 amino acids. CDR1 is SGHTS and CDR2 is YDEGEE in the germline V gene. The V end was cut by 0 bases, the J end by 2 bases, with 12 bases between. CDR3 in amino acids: CASSLGGGRGNQPQHF. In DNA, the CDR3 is TGTGCCAGCAGCTTGGGGGGGGGCCGGGGCAATCAGCCCCAGCATTTT.

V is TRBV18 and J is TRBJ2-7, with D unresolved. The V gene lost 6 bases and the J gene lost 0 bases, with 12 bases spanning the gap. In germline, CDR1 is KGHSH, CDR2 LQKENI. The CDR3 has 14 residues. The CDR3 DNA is TGTGCCAGCTCCCTAGATTTGAGCTCCTACGAGCAGTACTTC. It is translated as CASSLDLSSYEQYF. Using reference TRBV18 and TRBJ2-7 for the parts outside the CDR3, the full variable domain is NAGVMQNPRHLVRRRGQEARLRCSPMKGHSHVYWYRQLPEEGLKFMVYLQKENIIDESGMPKERFSAEFPKEGPSILRIQQVVRGDSAAYFCASSLDLSSYEQYFGPGTRLTVT.

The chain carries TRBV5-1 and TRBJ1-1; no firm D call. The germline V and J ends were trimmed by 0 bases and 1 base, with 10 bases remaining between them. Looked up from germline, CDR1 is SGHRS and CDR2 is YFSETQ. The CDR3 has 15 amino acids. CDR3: CASSLATTRNTEAFF. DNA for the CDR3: TGCGCCAGCAGCTTGGCGACTACTCGGAACACTGAAGCTTTCTTT.

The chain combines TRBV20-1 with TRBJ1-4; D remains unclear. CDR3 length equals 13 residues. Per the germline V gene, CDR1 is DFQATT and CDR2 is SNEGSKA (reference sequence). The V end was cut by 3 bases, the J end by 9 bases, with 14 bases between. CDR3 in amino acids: CSARLAGMKKLFF. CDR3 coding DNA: TGCAGTGCTAGGCTAGCGGGTATGAAAAAACTGTTTTTT.

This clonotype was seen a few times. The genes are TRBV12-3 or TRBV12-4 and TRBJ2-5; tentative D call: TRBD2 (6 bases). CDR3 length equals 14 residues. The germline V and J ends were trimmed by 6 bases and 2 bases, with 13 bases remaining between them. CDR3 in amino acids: CASRIAGGQETQYF. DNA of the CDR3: TGTGCCAGCAGGATCGCCGGGGGTCAAGAGACCCAGTACTTC.

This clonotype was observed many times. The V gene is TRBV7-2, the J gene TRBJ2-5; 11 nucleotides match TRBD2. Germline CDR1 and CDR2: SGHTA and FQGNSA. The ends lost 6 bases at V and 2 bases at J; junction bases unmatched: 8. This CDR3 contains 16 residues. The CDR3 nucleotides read TGTGCCAGCAGTCCAGCAATAGCGGGAGGGCAAGAGACCCAGTACTTC. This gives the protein CASSPAIAGGQETQYF.

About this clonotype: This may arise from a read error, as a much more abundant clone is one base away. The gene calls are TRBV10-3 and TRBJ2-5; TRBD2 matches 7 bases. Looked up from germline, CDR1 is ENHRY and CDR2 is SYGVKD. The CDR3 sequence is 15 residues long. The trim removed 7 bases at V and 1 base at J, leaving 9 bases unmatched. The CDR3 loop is CAIISETSTQETQYF. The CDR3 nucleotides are TGTGCCATCATTTCCGAGACTAGCACCCAAGAGACCCAGTACTTC.

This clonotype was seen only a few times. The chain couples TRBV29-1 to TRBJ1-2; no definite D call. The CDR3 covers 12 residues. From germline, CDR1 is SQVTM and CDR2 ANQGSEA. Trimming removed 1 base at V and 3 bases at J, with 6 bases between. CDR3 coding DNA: TGCAGCGTTGAAGTGCAGTACTATGGCTACACCTTC. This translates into CSVEVQYYGYTF.

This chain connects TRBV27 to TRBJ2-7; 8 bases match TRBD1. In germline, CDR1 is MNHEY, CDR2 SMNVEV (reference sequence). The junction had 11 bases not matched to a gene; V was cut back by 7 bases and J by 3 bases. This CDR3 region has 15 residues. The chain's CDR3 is CASMLPDRAIYEQYF. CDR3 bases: TGTGCCAGCATGCTCCCGGACAGGGCTATCTACGAGCAGTACTTC.

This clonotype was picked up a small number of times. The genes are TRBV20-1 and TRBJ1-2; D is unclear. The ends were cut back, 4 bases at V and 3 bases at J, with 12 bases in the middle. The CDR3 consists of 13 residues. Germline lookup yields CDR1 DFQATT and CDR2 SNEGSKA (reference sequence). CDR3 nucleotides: TGCAGTGCTACCCGGGCCCTGGACTATGGCTACACCTTC. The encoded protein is CSATRALDYGYTF.

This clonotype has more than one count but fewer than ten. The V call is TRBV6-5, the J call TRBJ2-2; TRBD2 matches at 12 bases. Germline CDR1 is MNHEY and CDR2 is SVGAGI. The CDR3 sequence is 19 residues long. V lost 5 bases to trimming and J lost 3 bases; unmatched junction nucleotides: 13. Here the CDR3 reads CASSKARTSGINYTGELFF. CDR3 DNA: TGTGCCAGCAGTAAGGCCCGGACTAGCGGGATTAATTACACCGGGGAGCTGTTTTTT.

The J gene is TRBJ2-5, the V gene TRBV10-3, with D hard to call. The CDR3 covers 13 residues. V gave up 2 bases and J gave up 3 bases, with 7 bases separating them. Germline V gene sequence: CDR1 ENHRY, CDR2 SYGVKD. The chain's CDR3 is CAISEVTEETQYF. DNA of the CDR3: TGTGCCATCAGTGAGGTCACTGAAGAGACCCAGTACTTC.

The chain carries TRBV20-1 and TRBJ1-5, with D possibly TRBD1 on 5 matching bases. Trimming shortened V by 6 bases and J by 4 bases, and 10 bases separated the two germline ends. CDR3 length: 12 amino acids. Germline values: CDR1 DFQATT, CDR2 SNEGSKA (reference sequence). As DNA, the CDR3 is TGCAGTGCCGGACGGACAAATCAGCCCCAGCATTTT. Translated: CSAGRTNQPQHF.

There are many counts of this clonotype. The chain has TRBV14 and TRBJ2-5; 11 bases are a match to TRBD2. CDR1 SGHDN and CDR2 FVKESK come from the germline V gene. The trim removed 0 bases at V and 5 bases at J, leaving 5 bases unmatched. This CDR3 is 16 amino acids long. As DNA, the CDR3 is TGTGCCAGCAGCCAAGAAGGACTAGCGGGTGTTGAGACCCAGTACTTC. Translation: CASSQEGLAGVETQYF.

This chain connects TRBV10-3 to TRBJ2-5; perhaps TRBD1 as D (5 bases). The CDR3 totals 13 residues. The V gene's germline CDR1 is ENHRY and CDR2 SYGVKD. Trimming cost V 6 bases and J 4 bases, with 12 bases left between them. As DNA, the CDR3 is TGTGCCATCAGCTCAGGGCGGAGAGAGACCCAGTACTTC. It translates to CAISSGRRETQYF.

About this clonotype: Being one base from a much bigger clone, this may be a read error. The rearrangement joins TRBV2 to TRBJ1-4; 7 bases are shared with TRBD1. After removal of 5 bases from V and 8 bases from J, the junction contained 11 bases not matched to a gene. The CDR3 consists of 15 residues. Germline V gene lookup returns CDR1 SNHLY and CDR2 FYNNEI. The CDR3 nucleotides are TGTGCCAGCAGTCAACAGGGGACCCCTCGGGAAAAACTGTTTTTT. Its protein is CASSQQGTPREKLFF.

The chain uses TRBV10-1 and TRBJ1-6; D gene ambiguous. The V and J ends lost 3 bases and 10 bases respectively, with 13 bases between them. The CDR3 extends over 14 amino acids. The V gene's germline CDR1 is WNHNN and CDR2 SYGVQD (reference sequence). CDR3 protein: CASSERFGRSPLHF. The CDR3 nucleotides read TGCGCCAGCAGTGAACGTTTCGGGCGATCACCCCTCCACTTT.

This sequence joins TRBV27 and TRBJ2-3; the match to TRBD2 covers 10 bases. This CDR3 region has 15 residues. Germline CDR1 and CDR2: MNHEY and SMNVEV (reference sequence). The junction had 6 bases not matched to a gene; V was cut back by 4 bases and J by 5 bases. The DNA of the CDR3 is TGTGCCAGCAGTTCTAGCGGGAGATTAGGAGATACGCAGTATTTT. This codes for CASSSSGRLGDTQYF.

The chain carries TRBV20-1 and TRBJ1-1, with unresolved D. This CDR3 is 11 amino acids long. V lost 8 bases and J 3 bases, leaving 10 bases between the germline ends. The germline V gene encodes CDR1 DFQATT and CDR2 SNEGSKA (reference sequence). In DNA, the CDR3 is TGCAGTCTTAGAGATGACACTGAAGCTTTCTTT. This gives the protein CSLRDDTEAFF.

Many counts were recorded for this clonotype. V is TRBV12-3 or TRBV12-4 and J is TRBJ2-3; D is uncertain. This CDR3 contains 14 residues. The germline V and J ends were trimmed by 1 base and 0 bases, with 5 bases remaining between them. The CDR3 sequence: CASSLGPSTDTQYF. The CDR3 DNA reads TGTGCCAGCAGTTTAGGGCCCAGCACAGATACGCAGTATTTT.

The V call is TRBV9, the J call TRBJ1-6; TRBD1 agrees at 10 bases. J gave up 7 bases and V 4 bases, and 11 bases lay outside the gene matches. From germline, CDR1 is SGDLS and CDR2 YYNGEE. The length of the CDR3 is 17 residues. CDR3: CASSSVGTGALNSPLHF. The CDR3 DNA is TGTGCCAGCAGCTCCGTGGGGACAGGGGCCTTAAATTCACCCCTCCACTTT.

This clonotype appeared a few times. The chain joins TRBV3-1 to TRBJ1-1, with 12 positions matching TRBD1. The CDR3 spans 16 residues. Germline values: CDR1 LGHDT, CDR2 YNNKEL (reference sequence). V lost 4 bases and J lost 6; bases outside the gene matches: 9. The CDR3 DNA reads TGTGCCAGCAGCCCAGGGACAGGGGGCGCGGTATCTGAAGCTTTCTTT. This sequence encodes CASSPGTGGAVSEAFF.

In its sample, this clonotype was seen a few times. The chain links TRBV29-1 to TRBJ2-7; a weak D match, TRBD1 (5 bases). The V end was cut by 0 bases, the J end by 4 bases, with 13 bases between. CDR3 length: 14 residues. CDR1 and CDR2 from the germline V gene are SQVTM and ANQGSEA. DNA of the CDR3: TGCAGCGTTGAAGAAGTGGGGCTTGGATACGAGCAGTACTTC. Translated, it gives CSVEEVGLGYEQYF.

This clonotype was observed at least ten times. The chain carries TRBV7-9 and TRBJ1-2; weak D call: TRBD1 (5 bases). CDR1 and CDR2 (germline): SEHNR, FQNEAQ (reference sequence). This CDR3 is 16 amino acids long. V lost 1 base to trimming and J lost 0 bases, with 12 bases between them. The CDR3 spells CASSLGGSEANYGYTF. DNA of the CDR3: TGTGCCAGCAGCTTAGGGGGGTCGGAGGCTAACTATGGCTACACCTTC.

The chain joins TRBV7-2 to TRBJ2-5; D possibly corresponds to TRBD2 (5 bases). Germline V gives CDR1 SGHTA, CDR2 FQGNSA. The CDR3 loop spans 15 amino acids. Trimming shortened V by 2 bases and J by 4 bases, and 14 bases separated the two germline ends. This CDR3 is CASSLLNFEGETQYF. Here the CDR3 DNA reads TGTGCCAGCAGCTTACTTAATTTCGAGGGAGAGACCCAGTACTTC.

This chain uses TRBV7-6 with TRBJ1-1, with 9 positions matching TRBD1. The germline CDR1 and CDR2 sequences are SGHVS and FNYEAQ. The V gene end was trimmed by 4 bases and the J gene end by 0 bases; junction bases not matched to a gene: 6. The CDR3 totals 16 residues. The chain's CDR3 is CASSYRTGDMNTEAFF. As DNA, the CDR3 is TGTGCCAGCAGCTACCGGACAGGGGACATGAACACTGAAGCTTTCTTT.

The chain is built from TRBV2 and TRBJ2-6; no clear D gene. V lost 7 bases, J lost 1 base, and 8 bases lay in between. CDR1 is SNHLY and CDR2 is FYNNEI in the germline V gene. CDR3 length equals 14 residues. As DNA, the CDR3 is TGTGCCAGCACCACATGGTCTGGGGCCAACGTCCTGACTTTC. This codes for CASTTWSGANVLTF.

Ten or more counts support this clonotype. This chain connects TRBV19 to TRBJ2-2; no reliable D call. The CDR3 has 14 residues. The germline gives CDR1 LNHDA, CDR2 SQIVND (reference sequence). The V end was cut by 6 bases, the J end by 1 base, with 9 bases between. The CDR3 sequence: CASRRTVNTGELFF. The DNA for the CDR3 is TGTGCCAGTAGAAGGACGGTGAACACCGGGGAGCTGTTTTTT.

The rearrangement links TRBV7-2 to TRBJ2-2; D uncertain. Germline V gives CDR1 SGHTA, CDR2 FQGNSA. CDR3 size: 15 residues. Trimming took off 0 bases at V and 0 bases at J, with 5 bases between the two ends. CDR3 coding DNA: TGTGCCAGCAGCTTAGCGGTCGCGAACACCGGGGAGCTGTTTTTT. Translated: CASSLAVANTGELFF.

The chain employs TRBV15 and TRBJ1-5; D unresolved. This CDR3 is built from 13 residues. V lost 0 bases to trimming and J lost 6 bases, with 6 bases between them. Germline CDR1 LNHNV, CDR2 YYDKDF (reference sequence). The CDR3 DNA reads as TGTGCCACCAGCAGAGATTTGGCTCAGCCCCAGCATTTT. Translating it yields CATSRDLAQPQHF.